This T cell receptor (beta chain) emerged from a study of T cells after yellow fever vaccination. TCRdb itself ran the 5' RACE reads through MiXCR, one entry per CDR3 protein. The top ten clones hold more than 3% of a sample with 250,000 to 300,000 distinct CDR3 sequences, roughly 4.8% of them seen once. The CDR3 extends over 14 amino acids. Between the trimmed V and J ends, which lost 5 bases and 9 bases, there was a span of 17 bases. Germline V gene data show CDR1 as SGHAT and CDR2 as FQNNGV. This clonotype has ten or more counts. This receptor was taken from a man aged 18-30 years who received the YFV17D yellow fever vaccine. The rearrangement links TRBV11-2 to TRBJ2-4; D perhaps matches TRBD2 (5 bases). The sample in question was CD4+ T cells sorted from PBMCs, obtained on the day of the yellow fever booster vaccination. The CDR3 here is CASSTAVGISIQYF. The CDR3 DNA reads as TGTGCCAGCAGCACAGCGGTAGGGATAAGCATTCAGTACTTC.